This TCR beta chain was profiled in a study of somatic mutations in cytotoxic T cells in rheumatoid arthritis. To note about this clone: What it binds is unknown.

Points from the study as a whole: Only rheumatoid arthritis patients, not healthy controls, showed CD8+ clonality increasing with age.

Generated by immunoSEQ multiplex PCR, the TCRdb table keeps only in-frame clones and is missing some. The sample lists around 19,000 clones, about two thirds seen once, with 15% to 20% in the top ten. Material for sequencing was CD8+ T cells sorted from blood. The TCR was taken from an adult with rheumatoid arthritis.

Here the CDR3 reads CASSLEGRQPQHF. CDR3 nucleotide sequence: TGTGCCAGCAGCTTAGAGGGGCGACAGCCCCAGCATTTT. V gene TRBV7-6 combines with J gene TRBJ1-5; tentative D call: TRBD1 (5 bases). V was pared by 1 base and J by 7 bases, with 8 bases between. The CDR3 contains 13 residues. The germline gives CDR1 SGHVS, CDR2 FNYEAQ. Complete variable domain (other parts from reference TRBV7-6 and TRBJ1-5): GAGVSQSPRYKVTKRGQDVALRCDPISGHVSLYWYRQALGQGPEFLTYFNYEAQQDKSGLPNDRFSAERPEGSISTLTIQRTEQRDSAMYRCASSLEGRQPQHFGDGTRLSIL.